This T cell receptor beta chain was obtained from a study of Ad26.COV2.S vaccination and SARS-CoV-2 variants. Treatment indicated: 19 received Ad26.COV2.S at low or high dose, single or two shots; 5 received placebo; per-sample allocation not given. Day 63 after the first vaccine or placebo injection was the time point for sampling. A Boston donor was an adult aged 18-55 years. An Ad26 vector was used to express Wuhan-strain SARS-CoV-2 spike as the vaccine. General study points: Analytic work on TCR breadth and depth might have understated the full extent of total T cell responses. Vaccine recipients surpassed placebo recipients in spike-specific TCR breadth.

About this clone itself: As yet, its antigen is unknown.

V gave up 0 bases and J gave up 8 bases, with 16 bases separating them. Germline CDR1 SGHRS, CDR2 YFSETQ. CDR3 size: 15 residues. Assay used: immunoSEQ multiplex PCR; TCRdb lists only in-frame clones, some missing. The data contain fewer than 500,000 clones, about 88% of them singletons. This chain joins TRBV5-1 and TRBJ2-3; D ambiguous. Sequencing was performed on peripheral blood, taken in a trial of Ad26.COV2.S vaccine versus placebo. This clonotype was sampled from a person between 18 and 60 years old who received the Ad26.COV2.S COVID-19 vaccine or a placebo. The CDR3 here is CASSLGVETGATQYF. The CDR3, as DNA: TGCGCCAGCAGCTTGGGAGTAGAAACGGGTGCTACGCAGTATTTT.